The rows below give T cell receptor beta chains drawn from one sample of a study of blood T cell repertoires in COVID-19. Repertoires were generated with immunoSEQ multiplex PCR, while TCRdb's copy carries only in-frame clones and drops some. Found here are about 130,000 clones, roughly four fifths of them singletons; the top ten hold approximately 5.7%. Sequencing was carried out using peripheral blood. These receptors all come from a man aged 60 to 75 with acute or convalescent COVID-19. CDR3s include the opening cysteine and the closing phenylalanine or tryptophan. Fields, in order: J gene, D gene, V gene, clone size, CDR3 DNA, CDR3 protein. D genes are given only for firm matches. Size values are once, few and many counts, or a class for expanded clones, and some rows have none.

TRBJ2-3 NA TRBV2 NA TGTGCCAGCAGTGAACAGGGGCTGGTTACGCAGTATTTT CASSEQGLVTQYF
TRBJ2-2 TRBD2 TRBV5-1 NA TGCGCCAGCAGCCTCGGGACTAGCGGGAACACCGGGGAGCTGTTTTTT CASSLGTSGNTGELFF
TRBJ2-3 TRBD2 TRBV7-3 NA TGTGCCAGCAGCTCTTTAGCGGGGCTCGCAGATACGCAGTATTTT CASSSLAGLADTQYF
TRBJ1-1 NA TRBV24-1 NA TGTGCCACCAGTGATGGGGGCCGCACTGAAGCTTTCTTT CATSDGGRTEAFF
TRBJ1-5 TRBD1 TRBV30 NA TGTGCCTGGAGTTCCCACCCTCCGGGACAGAGACTTTATAGCAATCAGCCCCAGCATTTT CAWSSHPPGQRLYSNQPQHF
TRBJ1-4 NA TRBV27 NA TGTGCCAGCAGTTCCCGACTCCTTAATGAAAAACTGTTTTTT CASSSRLLNEKLFF
TRBJ1-5 TRBD1 TRBV19 NA TGTGCCAGTAGTTACGATTACAGGGGGTCCCAGCATTTT CASSYDYRGSQHF
TRBJ1-4 TRBD1 TRBV5-1 NA TGCGCCAGCAGCGCCAGGGGGGAGGCTGAAAAACTGTTTTTT CASSARGEAEKLFF
TRBJ1-1 TRBD1 TRBV30 NA TGTGCCTGGAGCGGACAGGGGGGCGGCACTGAAGCTTTCTTT CAWSGQGGGTEAFF
TRBJ2-1 NA TRBV19 NA TGTGCCAGTAGTAAAAACACATACAATGAGCAGTTCTTC CASSKNTYNEQFF
TRBJ1-5 NA TRBV11-3 NA TGTGCCAGCAGCTTAACAGGGAGCAATCAGCCCCAGCATTTT CASSLTGSNQPQHF
TRBJ2-2 TRBD2 TRBV9 NA TGTGCCAGCAGCGTAGGCGCGCTAGCGGGTACCGGGGAGCTGTTTTTT CASSVGALAGTGELFF
TRBJ2-1 NA TRBV6-5 NA TGTGCCAGCAGTTGGCTTAATGAGCAGTTCTTC CASSWLNEQFF
TRBJ1-2 NA TRBV7-9 NA TGTGCCAGCAGCCTAAACCCAGGGTTCAACTATGGCTACACCTTC CASSLNPGFNYGYTF
TRBJ1-2 NA TRBV29-1 once TGCAGCGTTGAACCCGGACGGGGAGGCTACACCTTC CSVEPGRGGYTF
TRBJ2-3 NA TRBV27 few TGTGCCAGCCAGAAACAGGGTAGCGTCTACGATACGCAGTATTTT CASQKQGSVYDTQYF
TRBJ2-1 TRBD2 TRBV7-2 NA TGTGCCAGCAGCTTTGGCGGGGGCTACAATGAGCAGTTCTTC CASSFGGGYNEQFF
TRBJ2-2 TRBD2 TRBV6-5 few TGTGCCTATCGGCGGGAGGGCACCGGGGAGCTGTTTTTT CAYRREGTGELFF
TRBJ2-5 NA TRBV30 NA TGTGCCTGGAGTGTCTATATGGGGGGGCGGAAAGAGACCCAGTACTTC CAWSVYMGGRKETQYF
TRBJ2-3 NA TRBV3-1/TRBV3-2 NA TGTGCCAGCAGCCACAGGGTTGAGGATACGCAGTATTTT CASSHRVEDTQYF
TRBJ2-6 NA TRBV15 NA TGTGCCACCGGAGACGGTTTCTCTGGGGCCAACGTCCTGACTTTC CATGDGFSGANVLTF
TRBJ2-1 TRBD1 TRBV6-5 NA TGTGCCAGCAGTTCCGGCAGGGGGTTGAGCTACAATGAGCAGTTCTTC CASSSGRGLSYNEQFF
TRBJ2-7 NA TRBV27 NA TGTGCCAGCAGTTTATCGGCGGGGGCAGGTCCCTGGTACGAGCAGTACTTC CASSLSAGAGPWYEQYF
TRBJ2-7 NA TRBV9 NA TGTGCCAGCAGCGTAGATTCGGCGGCCTACGAGCAGTACTTC CASSVDSAAYEQYF
TRBJ2-1 TRBD2 TRBV29-1 NA TGCAGCGTACTAGGACTAGCGGGAGGGTCCCCTTTGTACAATGAGCAGTTCTTC CSVLGLAGGSPLYNEQFF
TRBJ1-2 NA TRBV12-3/TRBV12-4 NA TGTGCCAGCAGTCTCCCGTACTATGGCTACACCTTC CASSLPYYGYTF
TRBJ2-2 TRBD2 TRBV19 NA TGTGCCAGTAGGCCCCCGGGACTAGCTAACACCGGGGAGCTGTTTTTT CASRPPGLANTGELFF
TRBJ1-1 NA TRBV3-1/TRBV3-2 NA TGTGCCAGCAGCGAAGCCAGGACAGCTGAAGCTTTCTTT CASSEARTAEAFF
TRBJ1-5 NA TRBV3-1/TRBV3-2 NA TGTGCCAGCAGCCAAGGGCCCGATCAGCCCCAGCATTTT CASSQGPDQPQHF
TRBJ1-1 NA TRBV2 NA TGTGCCAGTGTAGGGACCTCGGGGGGGAACACTGAAGCTTTCTTT CASVGTSGGNTEAFF
TRBJ2-1 TRBD2 TRBV4-1 NA TGCGCCAGCAGCCCATCTGACTTAGCGGGGGGTTACAATGAGCAGTTCTTC CASSPSDLAGGYNEQFF
TRBJ1-5 NA TRBV4-2 NA TGTGCCAGCAGCCCAGCTCCTCAGGGGTTTCAGCCCCAGCATTTT CASSPAPQGFQPQHF
TRBJ1-5 TRBD1 TRBV6-6 NA TGTGCCAGCAGTCAGGGACAGGGGGGTAGCAATCAGCCCCAGCATTTT CASSQGQGGSNQPQHF
TRBJ2-3 TRBD2 TRBV7-2 NA TGTGCCAGCTCGTCGGGAGCGGGACCCACAGATACGCAGTATTTT CASSSGAGPTDTQYF
TRBJ1-4 NA TRBV5-1 NA TGCGCCAGCAGCTTGGATAGTACTAATGAAAAACTGTTTTTT CASSLDSTNEKLFF
TRBJ1-1 TRBD1 TRBV11-1 NA TGTGCCAGCAGGAGGGCGGACAGGGGATCGGGCACTGAAGCTTTCTTT CASRRADRGSGTEAFF
TRBJ2-6 NA TRBV2 NA TGTGCCAGCAGGCGGGTAGGAGGGGCCAACGTCCTGACTTTC CASRRVGGANVLTF
TRBJ2-3 TRBD2 TRBV7-8 NA TGTGCCAGCAGCCCTCAGCGGGGGGGCCGGTTTAGGGATACGCAGTATTTT CASSPQRGGRFRDTQYF
TRBJ1-2 NA TRBV5-1 NA TGCGCCAGCAGCTATCCGGGACTCAGTAACTATGGCTACACCTTC CASSYPGLSNYGYTF
TRBJ2-5 NA TRBV11-2 NA TGTGCCAGCAGCGTAACCTCCTCTAGCGGCCCCGGGGGCGCCCAGTACTTC CASSVTSSSGPGGAQYF
TRBJ2-1 TRBD1 TRBV5-6 NA TGTGCCAGCAGTCAGGGGGCTGTTCGGAATGAGCAGTTCTTC CASSQGAVRNEQFF
TRBJ2-5 TRBD2 TRBV25-1 NA TGTGCCAGCAGTTCGGAGCGGGAGAGAATAGAGACCCAGTACTTC CASSSERERIETQYF
TRBJ2-5 NA TRBV19 NA TGTGCCAGTAGTACGGGAGAAGGAGGAGAGACCCAGTACTTC CASSTGEGGETQYF
TRBJ1-2 TRBD1 TRBV29-1 NA TGCAGCGCCCGAACCCCATCCAGGGGGCTTAACTATGGCTACACCTTC CSARTPSRGLNYGYTF
TRBJ1-2 TRBD1 TRBV5-5 once TGTGCCAGCAGCGCTGAAATATACAGGGGGCTAGTCTCTGGCTACACCTTC CASSAEIYRGLVSGYTF
TRBJ1-6 TRBD1 TRBV30 NA TGTGCCTGGAGTGTAGGGACAGGGGTAAATTCACCCCTCCACTTT CAWSVGTGVNSPLHF
TRBJ1-4 NA TRBV3-1/TRBV3-2 few TGTGCCAGCAGCCTGGGGAGGGCCACTGTGGGTGAAAAACTGTTTTTT CASSLGRATVGEKLFF
TRBJ2-7 NA TRBV6-5 NA TGTGCCAGCAGTTACTCCAGGGCCCTCTACTACTACGAGCAGTACTTC CASSYSRALYYYEQYF